This T cell receptor beta chain appears in the sequencing data of a study of vaccination and CD4 T cells after COVID-19. Whole-study context: Between diagnosis and the drawing of post-COVID samples lay a median roughly 91 days (range 35 to 161). The cells in question were stimulated using overlapping spike peptides derived from SARS-CoV-2, HCoV-NL63, HCoV-OC43 and HCoV-229E.

Indicated treatment: 10-day PBMC culture with coronavirus spike peptide pools or control peptides (ViraFEST assay). Peptide pool stimulation in ViraFEST expanded antigen-specific T cells, whose TCRs were then sequenced. Replacement of half the medium with fresh IL-2 medium took place on days 3 and 7. Sequencing of the DNA from cultured CD4+ T cells was carried out with the Oncomine TCR Beta short-read assay. TCRdb used MiXCR to reprocess the PCR reads, holding one entry per CDR3 protein. The sample has around 5,900 distinct CDR3 sequences, about two fifths seen once; the top ten hold around a tenth. The germline CDR1 and CDR2 sequences are DFQATT and SNEGSKA (reference sequence). V trimming: 1 base; J trimming: 8 bases; junction bases outside the gene matches: 16. This CDR3 has 16 residues. With regard to this clonotype: No antigen is known for it.

Sequencing input: CD4+ T cells from blood, cultured in vitro. This TCR was sampled from a human donor who had recovered from COVID-19. The V call is TRBV20-1, the J call TRBJ1-2; 7 bases map to TRBD1. Written as DNA, the CDR3 is TGCAGTGCTAGAGGGGCCCCGGGACAGCGGTACGACGGCTACACCTTC. Protein: CSARGAPGQRYDGYTF.